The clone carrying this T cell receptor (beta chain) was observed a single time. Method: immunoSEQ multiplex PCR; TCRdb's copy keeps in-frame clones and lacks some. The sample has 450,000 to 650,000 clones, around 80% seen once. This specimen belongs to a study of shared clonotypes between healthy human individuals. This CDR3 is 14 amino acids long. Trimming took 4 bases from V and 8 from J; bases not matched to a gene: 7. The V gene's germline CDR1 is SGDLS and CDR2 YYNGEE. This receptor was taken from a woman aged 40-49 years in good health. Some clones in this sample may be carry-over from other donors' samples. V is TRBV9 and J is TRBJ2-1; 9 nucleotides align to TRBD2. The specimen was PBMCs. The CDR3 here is CASSLTSGWDEQFF. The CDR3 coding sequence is TGTGCCAGCAGCTTAACTAGCGGGTGGGATGAGCAGTTCTTC.